These 32 T cell receptor beta chains were sequenced from one sample in a study of blood T cell repertoires in COVID-19. TCRdb's copy holds only in-frame clones and misses some; the assay was immunoSEQ multiplex PCR. The table lists tens of thousands of clones, over 65% of them singletons. Material: peripheral blood. These receptors originate from an elderly woman with acute or convalescent COVID-19.

This clone showed up just once. The V gene is TRBV5-6, the J gene TRBJ2-7; D remains unclear. This CDR3 comprises 13 residues. The V gene's germline CDR1 is SGHDT and CDR2 YYEEEE. Trimming shortened V by 1 base and J by 2 bases, and 7 bases separated the two germline ends. The CDR3 DNA reads as TGTGCCAGCAGCTTGCCCCAAACCTACGAGCAGTACTTC. As protein: CASSLPQTYEQYF.

The chain uses TRBV2 and TRBJ2-1; TRBD2 matches 8 bases. CDR1 is SNHLY, CDR2 FYNNEI, per germline. This CDR3 is 14 amino acids long. V was pared by 4 bases and J by 6 bases, with 5 bases of the junction left unmatched. Here the CDR3 DNA reads TGTGCCAGCAGTGGACTAGCGTTGGCCAATGAGCAGTTCTTC. This gives the protein CASSGLALANEQFF.

The gene calls are TRBV7-8 and TRBJ2-1; D not certain. This CDR3 spans 11 amino acids. The V and J ends lost 1 base and 7 bases respectively, with 2 bases between them. Germline values: CDR1 SGHVS, CDR2 FQNEAQ. The CDR3 nucleotides read TGTGCCAGCAGCTTAGTAAATGAGCAGTTCTTC. This encodes CASSLVNEQFF.

The V gene is TRBV18, the J gene TRBJ1-1, with 9 bases lining up with TRBD1. Germline V lookup: CDR1 KGHSH, CDR2 LQKENI. The V and J ends lost 6 bases and 2 bases, in that order; junction bases with no gene match: 7. This CDR3 spans 15 amino acids. The CDR3 DNA is TGTGCCAGCTCTCTCGGGACAGGGCTAAACACTGAAGCTTTCTTT. As protein: CASSLGTGLNTEAFF.

This sequence joins TRBV5-1 and TRBJ2-2; 8 bases agree with TRBD2. Trimming took 1 base from V and 0 from J; bases not matched to a gene: 2. Germline CDR1 SGHRS, CDR2 YFSETQ. The CDR3 consists of 16 residues. CDR3 loop: CASSLIAGTNTGELFF. The CDR3, as DNA: TGCGCCAGCAGCTTGATAGCGGGGACGAACACCGGGGAGCTGTTTTTT.

This chain uses TRBV25-1 with TRBJ1-5, with 8 nucleotides matching TRBD1. The J segment lost 6 bases and the V segment lost 6 bases, leaving 7 bases of the junction unmatched. Germline values: CDR1 MGHDK, CDR2 SYGVNS. CDR3 length: 14 amino acids. CDR3: CASSAAGGSQPQHF. The DNA of the CDR3 is TGTGCCAGCAGCGCCGCAGGGGGCAGTCAGCCCCAGCATTTT.

The chain recombines TRBV2 with TRBJ1-2; D is unresolved. V dropped 6 bases and J dropped 0 bases, with 8 bases sitting between them. The CDR3 is 13 amino acids. The germline gives CDR1 SNHLY, CDR2 FYNNEI. The chain's CDR3 is CASRPDTNYGYTF. DNA of the CDR3: TGTGCCAGCAGGCCCGACACTAACTATGGCTACACCTTC.

The chain combines TRBV5-4 with TRBJ2-1; D not resolved. Trimming removed 0 bases at V and 9 bases at J, with 7 bases between. The germline CDR1 and CDR2 sequences are SGHNT and YYREEE (reference sequence). This CDR3 contains 12 residues. The CDR3 region has the DNA TGTGCCAGCAGCTTGGTTAGTACTGAGCAGTTCTTC. It yields the protein CASSLVSTEQFF.

CDR3 coding DNA: TGTGCCAGCAGCTCAGGACGGGGGAGAAACACTGAAGCTTTCTTT. This sequence encodes CASSSGRGRNTEAFF. This chain joins TRBV7-9 and TRBJ1-1; TRBD1 is a possible D gene (5 bases). V lost 4 bases to trimming and J lost 2 bases, with 14 bases between them. This CDR3 is built from 15 residues. Germline-derived CDR1 and CDR2 are SEHNR and FQNEAQ (reference sequence).

The J gene is TRBJ2-3, the V gene TRBV7-2; 11 bases are shared with TRBD2. Per germline, CDR1 SGHTA and CDR2 FQGNSA. The CDR3 has 18 amino acids. With V trimmed by 0 bases and J by 0 bases, 5 bases remained unmatched. The CDR3 DNA reads TGTGCCAGCAGCTTAGCACCGGGACTAGCGGAGAGCACAGATACGCAGTATTTT. It translates to CASSLAPGLAESTDTQYF.

This clone was seen only a few times. This sequence joins TRBV7-9 and TRBJ2-7; 9 bases map to TRBD1. J gave up 5 bases and V 7 bases, and 12 bases lay outside the gene matches. CDR1 and CDR2 from the germline V gene are SEHNR and FQNEAQ (reference sequence). The CDR3 is made up of 15 amino acids. The CDR3 sequence: CASNGAGTGKDEQYF. DNA of the CDR3: TGTGCCAGCAACGGAGCCGGGACAGGGAAAGACGAGCAGTACTTC.

The chain has TRBV24-1 and TRBJ2-3; 10 nucleotides agree with TRBD2. Trimming at V came to 2 bases and at J to 6 bases, leaving 7 bases not matched to a gene. The CDR3 has 16 amino acids. Per the germline V gene, CDR1 is KGHDR and CDR2 is SFDVKD. The CDR3 loop is CATSDSLAGEGDTQYF. CDR3 coding DNA: TGTGCCACCAGTGATTCCCTAGCGGGGGAAGGGGATACGCAGTATTTT.

This chain links TRBV10-1 with TRBJ2-1, with D perhaps matching TRBD2 (6 bases). There are 16 residues in the CDR3. Germline V lookup: CDR1 WNHNN, CDR2 SYGVQD (reference sequence). Trimming pared 4 bases from V and 0 bases from J, leaving 13 bases between. Here the CDR3 DNA reads TGCGCCAGCAGTGTCGAGGGACTTCCCTCCTACAATGAGCAGTTCTTC. Translation gives CASSVEGLPSYNEQFF.

J is TRBJ2-3 and V is TRBV3-1 (or the pseudogene TRBV3-2); a possible D gene is TRBD2 (6 bases). There are 15 residues in the CDR3. Germline V gives CDR1 LGHDT, CDR2 YNNKEL (reference sequence). The V gene lost 4 bases and the J gene lost 0 bases, with 11 bases spanning the gap. DNA of the CDR3: TGTGCCAGCAGCCCTAGCGAACCTAGCACAGATACGCAGTATTTT. This encodes CASSPSEPSTDTQYF.

The chain joins TRBV5-4 to TRBJ1-1; 7 bases map to TRBD1. The CDR3 is 15 residues long. CDR1 and CDR2 (germline): SGHNT, YYREEE (reference sequence). V gave up 4 bases and J gave up 0 bases; unmatched junction bases: 6. DNA of the CDR3: TGTGCCAGCAGCGGGGGACAGACGATGAACACTGAAGCTTTCTTT. This sequence encodes CASSGGQTMNTEAFF. The full variable domain, rest sourced from reference TRBV5-4 and TRBJ1-1, is ETGVTQSPTHLIKTRGQQVTLRCSSQSGHNTVSWYQQALGQGPQFIFQYYREEENGRGNFPPRFSGLQFPNYSSELNVNALELDDSALYLCASSGGQTMNTEAFFGQGTRLTVV.

V is TRBV16 and J is TRBJ2-5, with D possibly matching TRBD2 (6 bases). The CDR3 covers 14 residues. V was clipped by 6 bases and J by 5 bases, with 16 bases between them. CDR1 KGHSY and CDR2 FQNENV come from the germline V gene. The CDR3 sequence: CASSISGFEETQYF. The CDR3, as DNA: TGTGCCAGCAGTATCAGCGGGTTTGAGGAGACCCAGTACTTC.

This clone was detected once. The rearrangement uses TRBV30 and TRBJ2-1; 10 nucleotides agree with TRBD2. The CDR3 runs to 16 residues. V lost 3 bases and J lost 4; bases outside the gene matches: 9. From germline, CDR1 is GTSNPN and CDR2 SVGIG (reference sequence). CDR3 loop: CAWSGGLAIGYNEQFF. The CDR3 coding sequence is TGTGCCTGGAGCGGGGGACTAGCGATAGGGTACAATGAGCAGTTCTTC.

To note about this clone: At the DNA level, this CDR3 is encoded by other sequences in the same sample as well. This rearrangement joins TRBV18 to TRBJ1-2; possibly TRBD1 for D (6 bases). The CDR3 runs to 13 residues. The germline V and J ends were trimmed by 6 bases and 2 bases, with 10 bases remaining between them. The germline CDR1 and CDR2 sequences are KGHSH and LQKENI. CDR3 bases: TGTGCCAGCTCGCCCGACAGGAACTATGGCTACACCTTC. It yields the protein CASSPDRNYGYTF.

V and J are TRBV30 and TRBJ2-3; 12 bases fit TRBD2. CDR1 is GTSNPN, CDR2 SVGIG, per germline (reference sequence). This CDR3 has 15 residues. V shed 7 bases, J shed 4 bases, and the junction held 9 bases outside the gene matches. The CDR3 nucleotides are TGTGCCTACTCTAGCGGGAGGGCCGCGGCAGATACGCAGTATTTT. Protein sequence: CAYSSGRAAADTQYF.

The rearrangement links TRBV30 to TRBJ1-2, with 12 bases matching TRBD1. CDR3 length equals 12 residues. J gave up 8 bases and V 3 bases, and 1 base lay outside the gene matches. Germline CDR1 is GTSNPN and CDR2 is SVGIG (reference sequence). CDR3 DNA sequence: TGTGCCTGGAGGGGGACAGGGGGCGGCTACACCTTC. It translates to CAWRGTGGGYTF. The full variable domain, its missing parts supplied by reference TRBV30 and TRBJ1-2, is SQTIHQWPATLVQPVGSPLSLECTVEGTSNPNLYWYRQAAGRGLQLLFYSVGIGQISSEVPQNLSASRPQDRQFILSSKKLLLSDSGFYLCAWRGTGGGYTFGSGTRLTVV.

This chain connects TRBV30 to TRBJ2-5; D is undetermined. The CDR3 sequence is 12 residues long. Trimming pared 6 bases from V and 6 bases from J, leaving 14 bases between. Germline V gene lookup returns CDR1 GTSNPN and CDR2 SVGIG (reference sequence). The CDR3: CACVIEIQTQYF. Written as DNA, the CDR3 is TGTGCCTGTGTAATAGAGATACAGACCCAGTACTTC.

This chain uses TRBV7-9 with TRBJ1-1; no reliable D call. V was clipped by 1 base and J by 0 bases, with 21 bases between them. The CDR3 length is 19 residues. CDR1 SEHNR and CDR2 FQNEAQ come from the germline V gene (reference sequence). CDR3 residues: CASSLVVRLVSSMNTEAFF. CDR3 bases: TGTGCCAGCAGCTTAGTGGTACGTTTGGTCAGTTCCATGAACACTGAAGCTTTCTTT. The entire variable domain, with the rest obtained from reference TRBV7-9 and TRBJ1-1, is as follows: DTGVSQNPRHKITKRGQNVTFRCDPISEHNRLYWYRQTLGQGPEFLTYFQNEAQLEKSRLLSDRFSAERPKGSFSTLEIQRTEQGDSAMYLCASSLVVRLVSSMNTEAFFGQGTRLTVV.

This chain connects TRBV7-8 to TRBJ2-7, with D possibly matching TRBD1 (6 bases). The V end was cut by 4 bases, the J end by 4 bases, with 20 bases between. Germline V gene lookup returns CDR1 SGHVS and CDR2 FQNEAQ. The CDR3 consists of 16 residues. CDR3 DNA: TGTGCCAGCAGCTCTAGTTTGTATGGACAGAGATACGAGCAGTACTTC. Its protein product is CASSSSLYGQRYEQYF.

V gene TRBV19 combines with J gene TRBJ1-5; maybe TRBD1 (6 bases). Per germline, CDR1 LNHDA and CDR2 SQIVND (reference sequence). This CDR3 has 14 amino acids. V lost 6 bases and J lost 6, with 15 bases in between. CDR3 region: CASSAQGRSQPQHF. The CDR3 DNA is TGTGCCAGTAGCGCACAGGGAAGGAGTCAGCCCCAGCATTTT.

The chain uses TRBV5-4 and TRBJ1-2; 9 bases agree with TRBD1. Germline V gene lookup returns CDR1 SGHNT and CDR2 YYREEE (reference sequence). V shed 4 bases and J 5 bases; nucleotides not matched to a gene: 9. The CDR3 spans 15 residues. CDR3 sequence reads: CASSKLLQGAYGYTF. The DNA for the CDR3 is TGTGCCAGCAGCAAACTCCTACAGGGGGCGTATGGCTACACCTTC.

This chain connects TRBV28 to TRBJ2-1; 7 positions agree with TRBD1. The CDR3 length is 15 residues. V lost 5 bases, J lost 5 bases, and 9 bases stayed unmatched. Germline-derived CDR1 and CDR2 are MDHEN and SYDVKM. This CDR3 reads CASSPGQVGNNEQFF. As DNA, the CDR3 is TGTGCCAGCAGTCCCGGACAGGTGGGAAACAATGAGCAGTTCTTC.

The chain joins TRBV5-4 to TRBJ2-2; 7 nucleotides line up with TRBD2. V lost 5 bases and J lost 4; bases outside the gene matches: 5. The CDR3 is 14 amino acids. Germline values: CDR1 SGHNT, CDR2 YYREEE (reference sequence). The CDR3 nucleotides read TGTGCCAGCAGTTTAAGCGGGATCACCGGGGAGCTGTTTTTT. It specifies CASSLSGITGELFF.

The chain uses TRBV7-9 and TRBJ2-5, with 7 nucleotides matching TRBD1. This CDR3 has 15 amino acids. Germline loops: CDR1 SEHNR, CDR2 FQNEAQ (reference sequence). V shed 5 bases and J 5 bases; nucleotides not matched to a gene: 11. The CDR3 nucleotides are TGTGCCAGCAGCCCAGTTGGGACAGCTGGGGAGACCCAGTACTTC. Its protein is CASSPVGTAGETQYF.

The chain recombines TRBV6-5 with TRBJ1-5; D ambiguous. This CDR3 is 15 amino acids long. Germline V gives CDR1 MNHEY, CDR2 SVGAGI. V shed 6 bases and J shed 0 bases, with 12 bases lying between them. In DNA form, the CDR3 reads TGTGCCAGCAGGCCTAGTGCTAATAGCAATCAGCCCCAGCATTTT. Its translation: CASRPSANSNQPQHF.

The chain joins TRBV2 to TRBJ1-2, with D possibly TRBD1 on 5 matching bases. The CDR3 has 13 residues. Germline V gene data show CDR1 as SNHLY and CDR2 as FYNNEI. V dropped 8 bases and J dropped 10 bases, with 20 bases sitting between them. CDR3 bases: TGTGCCAGCTTTGAGCAGGGAACTAAGGCCTACACCTTC. The encoded protein is CASFEQGTKAYTF. Supplemented by reference TRBV2 and TRBJ1-2, the full variable domain reads EPEVTQTPSHQVTQMGQEVILRCVPISNHLYFYWYRQILGQKVEFLVSFYNNEISEKSEIFDDQFSVERPDGSNFTLKIRSTKLEDSAMYFCASFEQGTKAYTFGSGTRLTVV.

The chain is built from TRBV7-8 and TRBJ1-1; D is uncertain. V lost 3 bases and J 8 bases, leaving 10 bases between the germline ends. Germline V CDR1 and CDR2: SGHVS, FQNEAQ. The CDR3 has 12 amino acids. The CDR3 loop is CASSFLTTEAFF. CDR3 nucleotides: TGTGCCAGCAGCTTCTTGACAACCGAAGCTTTCTTT.

Of note for this clone: The junction departs from the called germline gene at one end, perhaps through a read error. V and J are TRBV6-1 and TRBJ2-7; D call uncertain. The CDR3 runs 13 residues. The V gene's germline CDR1 is MNHNS and CDR2 SASEGT. CDR3 sequence (DNA): TGTGCCAGCAGCGAAGTCCGCGTCTACGAGCAGTACTTC. It encodes CASSEVRVYEQYF.